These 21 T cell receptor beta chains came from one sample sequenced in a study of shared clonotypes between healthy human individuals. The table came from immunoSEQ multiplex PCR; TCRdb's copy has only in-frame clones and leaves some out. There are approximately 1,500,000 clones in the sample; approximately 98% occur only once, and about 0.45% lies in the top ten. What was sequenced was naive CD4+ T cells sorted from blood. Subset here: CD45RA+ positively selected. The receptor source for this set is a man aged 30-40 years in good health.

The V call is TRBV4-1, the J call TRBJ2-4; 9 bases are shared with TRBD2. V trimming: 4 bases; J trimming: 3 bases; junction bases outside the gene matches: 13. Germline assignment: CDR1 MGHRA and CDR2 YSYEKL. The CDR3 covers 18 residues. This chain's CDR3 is CASSPGLAKGEDKNIQYF. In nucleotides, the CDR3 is TGCGCCAGCAGCCCGGGACTAGCTAAGGGAGAGGACAAAAACATTCAGTACTTC.

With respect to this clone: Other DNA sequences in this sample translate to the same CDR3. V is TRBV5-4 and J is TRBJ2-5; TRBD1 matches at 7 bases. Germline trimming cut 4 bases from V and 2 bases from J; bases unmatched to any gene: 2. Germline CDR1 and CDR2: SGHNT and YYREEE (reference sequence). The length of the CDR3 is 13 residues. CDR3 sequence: CASSPGQQETQYF. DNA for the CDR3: TGTGCCAGCAGCCCGGGACAGCAAGAGACCCAGTACTTC.

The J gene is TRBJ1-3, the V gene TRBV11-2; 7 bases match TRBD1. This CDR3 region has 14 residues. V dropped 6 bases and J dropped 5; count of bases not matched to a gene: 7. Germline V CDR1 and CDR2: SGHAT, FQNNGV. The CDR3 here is CASSGTDFRNTIYF. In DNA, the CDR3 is TGTGCCAGCAGTGGGACAGACTTTAGAAACACCATATATTTT. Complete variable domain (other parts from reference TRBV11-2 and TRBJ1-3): EAGVAQSPRYKIIEKRQSVAFWCNPISGHATLYWYQQILGQGPKLLIQFQNNGVVDDSQLPKDRFSAERLKGVDSTLKIQPAKLEDSAVYLCASSGTDFRNTIYFGEGSWLTVV.

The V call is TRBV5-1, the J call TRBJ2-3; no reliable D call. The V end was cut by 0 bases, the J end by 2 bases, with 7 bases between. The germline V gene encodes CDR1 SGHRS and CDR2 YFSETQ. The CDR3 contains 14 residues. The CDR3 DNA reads TGCGCCAGCAGCTTGGGTGACAACACAGATACGCAGTATTTT. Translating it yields CASSLGDNTDTQYF.

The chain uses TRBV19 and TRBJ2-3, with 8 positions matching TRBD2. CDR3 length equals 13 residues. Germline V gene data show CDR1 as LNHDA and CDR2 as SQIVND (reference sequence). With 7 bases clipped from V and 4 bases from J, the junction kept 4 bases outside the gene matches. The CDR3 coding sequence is TGTGCCAGTACGGCGGGAGGTGCAGATACGCAGTATTTT. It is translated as CASTAGGADTQYF.

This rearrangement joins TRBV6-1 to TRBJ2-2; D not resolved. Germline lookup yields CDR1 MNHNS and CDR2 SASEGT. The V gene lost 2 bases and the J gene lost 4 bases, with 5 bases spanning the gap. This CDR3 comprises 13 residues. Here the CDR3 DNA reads TGTGCCAGCAGTGAAAGGGTCACCGGGGAGCTGTTTTTT. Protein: CASSERVTGELFF.

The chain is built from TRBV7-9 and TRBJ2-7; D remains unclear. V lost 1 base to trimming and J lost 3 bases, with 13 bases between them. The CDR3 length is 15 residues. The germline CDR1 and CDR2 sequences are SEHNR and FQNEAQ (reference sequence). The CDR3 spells CASSLDMAANYEQYF. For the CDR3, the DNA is TGTGCCAGCAGCTTAGATATGGCAGCCAACTACGAGCAGTACTTC.

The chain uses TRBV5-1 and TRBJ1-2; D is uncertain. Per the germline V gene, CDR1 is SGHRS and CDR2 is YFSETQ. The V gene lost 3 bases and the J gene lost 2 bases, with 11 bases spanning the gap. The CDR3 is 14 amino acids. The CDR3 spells CASSSDIGNYGYTF. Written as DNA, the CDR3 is TGCGCCAGCAGCTCCGATATCGGGAACTATGGCTACACCTTC.

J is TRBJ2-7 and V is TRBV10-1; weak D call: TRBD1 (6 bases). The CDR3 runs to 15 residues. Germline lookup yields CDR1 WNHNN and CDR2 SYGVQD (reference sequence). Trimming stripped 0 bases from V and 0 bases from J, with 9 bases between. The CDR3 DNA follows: TGCGCCAGCAGTGAGTCAGCAGGGGACTCCTACGAGCAGTACTTC. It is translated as CASSESAGDSYEQYF.

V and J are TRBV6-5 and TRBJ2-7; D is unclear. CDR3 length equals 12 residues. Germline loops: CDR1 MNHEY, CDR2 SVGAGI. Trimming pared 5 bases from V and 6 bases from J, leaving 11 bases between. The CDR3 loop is CASSAYRLEQYF. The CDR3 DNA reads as TGTGCCAGCAGTGCCTACCGTCTCGAGCAGTACTTC.

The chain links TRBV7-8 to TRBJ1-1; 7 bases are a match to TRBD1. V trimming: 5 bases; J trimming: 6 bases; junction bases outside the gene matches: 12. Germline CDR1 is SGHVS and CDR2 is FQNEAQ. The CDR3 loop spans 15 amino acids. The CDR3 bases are TGTGCCAGCAGCCACGACAGGGTGGTTCTTGCTGAAGCTTTCTTT. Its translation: CASSHDRVVLAEAFF.

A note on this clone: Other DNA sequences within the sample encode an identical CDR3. The CDR3 loop is CASSPPGTEAFF. In DNA, the CDR3 is TGTGCCAGCAGCCCCCCCGGGACTGAAGCTTTCTTT. The chain joins TRBV7-9 to TRBJ1-1; D ambiguous. The CDR3 covers 12 residues. Trimming shortened V by 5 bases and J by 5 bases, and 9 bases separated the two germline ends. From germline, CDR1 is SEHNR and CDR2 FQNEAQ (reference sequence).

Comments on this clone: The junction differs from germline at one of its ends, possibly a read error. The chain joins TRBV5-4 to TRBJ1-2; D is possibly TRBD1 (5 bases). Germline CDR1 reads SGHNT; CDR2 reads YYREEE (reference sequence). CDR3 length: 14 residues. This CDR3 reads CASSFYEVGGRNIF. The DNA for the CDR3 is TGTGCCAGCAGCTTCTACGAAGTTGGGGGAAGGAATATATTC.

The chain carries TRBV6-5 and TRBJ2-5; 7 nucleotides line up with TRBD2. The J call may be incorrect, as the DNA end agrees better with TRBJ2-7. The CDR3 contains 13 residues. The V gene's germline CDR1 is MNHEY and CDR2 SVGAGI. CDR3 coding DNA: TGTGCCAGCGGAGCTAGCGGATCCTACGAGCAGTACTTC. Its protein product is CASGASGSYEQYF.

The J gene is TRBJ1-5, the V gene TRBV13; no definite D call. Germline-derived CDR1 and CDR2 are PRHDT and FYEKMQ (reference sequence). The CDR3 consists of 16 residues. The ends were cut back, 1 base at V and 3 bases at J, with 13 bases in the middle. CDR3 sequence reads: CASSLVPGPDNQPQHF. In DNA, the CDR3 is TGTGCCAGCAGCTTAGTACCCGGGCCAGACAATCAGCCCCAGCATTTT.

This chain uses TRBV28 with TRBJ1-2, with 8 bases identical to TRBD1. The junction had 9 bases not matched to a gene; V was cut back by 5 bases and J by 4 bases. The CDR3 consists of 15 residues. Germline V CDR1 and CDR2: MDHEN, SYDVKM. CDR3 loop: CASSTGTGAPYGYTF. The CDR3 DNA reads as TGTGCCAGCAGTACCGGGACAGGAGCACCCTATGGCTACACCTTC.

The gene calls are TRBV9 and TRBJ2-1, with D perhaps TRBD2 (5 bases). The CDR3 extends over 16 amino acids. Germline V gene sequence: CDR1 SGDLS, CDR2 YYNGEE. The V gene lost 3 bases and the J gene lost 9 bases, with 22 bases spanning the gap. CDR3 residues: CASSASSELVWGEQFF. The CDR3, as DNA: TGTGCCAGCAGCGCTTCCAGTGAACTAGTTTGGGGTGAGCAGTTCTTC.

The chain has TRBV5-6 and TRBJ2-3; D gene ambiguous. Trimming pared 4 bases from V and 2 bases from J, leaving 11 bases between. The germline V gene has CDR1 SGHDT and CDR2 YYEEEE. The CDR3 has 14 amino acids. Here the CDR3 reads CASSERLPTDTQYF. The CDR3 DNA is TGTGCCAGCAGCGAAAGACTGCCCACAGATACGCAGTATTTT.

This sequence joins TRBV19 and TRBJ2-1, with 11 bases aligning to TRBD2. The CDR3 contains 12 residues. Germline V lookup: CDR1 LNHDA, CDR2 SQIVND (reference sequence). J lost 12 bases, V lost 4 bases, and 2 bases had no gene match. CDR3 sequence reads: CASSSSGRGQFF. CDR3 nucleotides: TGTGCCAGTAGTAGTAGCGGGAGGGGGCAGTTCTTC.

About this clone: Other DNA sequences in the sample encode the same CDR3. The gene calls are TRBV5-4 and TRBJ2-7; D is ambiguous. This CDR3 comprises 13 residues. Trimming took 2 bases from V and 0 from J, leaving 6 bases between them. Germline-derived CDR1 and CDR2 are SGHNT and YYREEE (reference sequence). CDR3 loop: CASSFPGSYEQYF. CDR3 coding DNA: TGTGCCAGCAGCTTCCCAGGCTCCTACGAGCAGTACTTC. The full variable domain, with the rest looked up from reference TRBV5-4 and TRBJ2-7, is ETGVTQSPTHLIKTRGQQVTLRCSSQSGHNTVSWYQQALGQGPQFIFQYYREEENGRGNFPPRFSGLQFPNYSSELNVNALELDDSALYLCASSFPGSYEQYFGPGTRLTVT.

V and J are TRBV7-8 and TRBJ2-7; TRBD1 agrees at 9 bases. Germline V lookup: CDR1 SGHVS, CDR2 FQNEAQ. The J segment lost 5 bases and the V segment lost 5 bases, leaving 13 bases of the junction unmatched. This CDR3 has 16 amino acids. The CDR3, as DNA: TGTGCCAGCAGCCCCAGCCTGGGGACAGGGTTCAACGAGCAGTACTTC. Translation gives CASSPSLGTGFNEQYF.